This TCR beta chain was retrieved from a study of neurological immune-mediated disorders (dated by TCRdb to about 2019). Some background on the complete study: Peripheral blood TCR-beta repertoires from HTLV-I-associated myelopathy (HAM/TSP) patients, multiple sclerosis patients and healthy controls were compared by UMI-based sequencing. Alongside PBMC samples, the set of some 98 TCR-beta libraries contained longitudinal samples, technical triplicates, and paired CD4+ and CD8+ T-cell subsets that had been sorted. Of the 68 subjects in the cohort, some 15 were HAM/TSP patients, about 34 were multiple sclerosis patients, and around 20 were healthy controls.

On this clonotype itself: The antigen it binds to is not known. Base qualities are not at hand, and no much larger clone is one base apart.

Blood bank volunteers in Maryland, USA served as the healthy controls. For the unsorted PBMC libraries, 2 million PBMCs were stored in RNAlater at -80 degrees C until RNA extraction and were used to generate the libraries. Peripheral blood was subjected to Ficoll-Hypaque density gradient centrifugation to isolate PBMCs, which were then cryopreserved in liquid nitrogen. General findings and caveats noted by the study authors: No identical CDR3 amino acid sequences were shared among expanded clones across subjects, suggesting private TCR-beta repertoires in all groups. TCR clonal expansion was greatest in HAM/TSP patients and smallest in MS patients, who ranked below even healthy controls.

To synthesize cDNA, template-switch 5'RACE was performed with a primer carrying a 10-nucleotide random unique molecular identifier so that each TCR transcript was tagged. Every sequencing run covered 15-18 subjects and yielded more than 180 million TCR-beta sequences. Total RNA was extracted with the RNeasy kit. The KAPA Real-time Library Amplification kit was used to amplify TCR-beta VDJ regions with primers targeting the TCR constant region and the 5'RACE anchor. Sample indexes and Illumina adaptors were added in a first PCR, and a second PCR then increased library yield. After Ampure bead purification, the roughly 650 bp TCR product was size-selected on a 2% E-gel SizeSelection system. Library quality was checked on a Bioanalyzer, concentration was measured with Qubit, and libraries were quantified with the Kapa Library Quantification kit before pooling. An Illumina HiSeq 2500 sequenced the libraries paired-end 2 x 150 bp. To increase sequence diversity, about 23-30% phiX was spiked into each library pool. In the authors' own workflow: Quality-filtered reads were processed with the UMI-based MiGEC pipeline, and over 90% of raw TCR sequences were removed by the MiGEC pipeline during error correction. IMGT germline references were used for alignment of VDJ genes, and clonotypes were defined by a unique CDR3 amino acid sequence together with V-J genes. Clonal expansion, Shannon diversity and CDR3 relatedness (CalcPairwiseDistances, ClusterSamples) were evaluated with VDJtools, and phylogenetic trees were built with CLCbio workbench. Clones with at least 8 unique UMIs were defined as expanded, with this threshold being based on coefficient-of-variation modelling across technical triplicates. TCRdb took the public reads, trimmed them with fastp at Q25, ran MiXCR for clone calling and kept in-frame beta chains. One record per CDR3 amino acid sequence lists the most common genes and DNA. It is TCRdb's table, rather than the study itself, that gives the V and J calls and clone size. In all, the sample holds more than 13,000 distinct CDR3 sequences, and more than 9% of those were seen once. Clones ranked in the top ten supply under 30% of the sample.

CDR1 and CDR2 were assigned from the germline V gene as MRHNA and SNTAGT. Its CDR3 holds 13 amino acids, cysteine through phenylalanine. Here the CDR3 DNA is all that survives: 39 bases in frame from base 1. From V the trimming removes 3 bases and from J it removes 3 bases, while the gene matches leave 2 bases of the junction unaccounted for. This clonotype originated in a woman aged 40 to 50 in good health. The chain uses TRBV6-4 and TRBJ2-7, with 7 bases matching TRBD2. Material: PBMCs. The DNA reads TGTGCCAGCAGTGAAGCTAGCGGCTACGAGCAGTACTTC. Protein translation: CASSEASGYEQYF.